This is a list of T cell receptor beta chains from one sample in a study of cytomegalovirus exposure and HLA in healthy donors. Libraries were prepared by immunoSEQ multiplex PCR; TCRdb keeps only in-frame clonotypes and omits some of them. The sample lists fewer than 70,000 clones; 55% to 75% were seen once. Sequenced sample: PBMCs. Receptors originate from a woman younger than 45 in good health and CMV-seronegative. Each CDR3 is given with its conserved first and last residue. Each record gives: CDR3 DNA, CDR3 protein, clone size, D gene, J gene, V gene. D genes are given only for firm matches. Clone size is given for some rows only: seen once, a few or many times, or a class if the clone is expanded.

TGTGCCAGCAGCCAACAACAACAGGGTCTCGGTGGCTACACCTTC CASSQQQQGLGGYTF NA NA TRBJ1-2 TRBV14
TGTGCCAGCAGCCAACACATACAATATAATTCACCCCTCCACTTT CASSQHIQYNSPLHF NA NA TRBJ1-6 TRBV6-1
TGTGCCAGCAGTTTGGGGCGGGACAGTTCCTACGAGCAGTACTTC CASSLGRDSSYEQYF NA NA TRBJ2-7 TRBV28
TGTGCCAGTAGTTTCGGGTCCTATAATTCACCCCTCCACTTT CASSFGSYNSPLHF NA NA TRBJ1-6 TRBV19
TGTGCCAGCAGTGTAAACAGGGGGTCCCAAGAGACCCAGTACTTC CASSVNRGSQETQYF NA TRBD1 TRBJ2-5 TRBV2
TGTGCCAGCAGTGACTCGGTAGGACTTCCAGCGACTGAAGCTTTCTTT CASSDSVGLPATEAFF NA NA TRBJ1-1 TRBV6-4
TGTGCCAGCAGCTTAGGGGAGACTGAAGCTTTCTTT CASSLGETEAFF NA NA TRBJ1-1 TRBV7-9
TGTGCCAGCAGGGGGTCGGGGGTTGGCTACACCTTC CASRGSGVGYTF NA NA TRBJ1-2 TRBV2
TGTGCCAGCAGCTTAGAAGGGGGTGCGAGCTATGGCTACACCTTC CASSLEGGASYGYTF NA NA TRBJ1-2 TRBV7-9
TGCGCCAGCTGGGTAGGGGAATTGAACACTGAAGCTTTCTTT CASWVGELNTEAFF few NA TRBJ1-1 TRBV5-1
TGCGCCAGCAGGTTCTTACACACGGGACTAGCAGCAAGGACCTCCTACAATGAGCAGTTCTTC CASRFLHTGLAARTSYNEQFF NA TRBD2 TRBJ2-1 TRBV10-1
TGTGCCAGCAGCCAAGATACTAACCATTATGCGGACTATGGCTACACCTTC CASSQDTNHYADYGYTF NA NA TRBJ1-2 TRBV14
TGCAGCGTTACTACAGGGTTCTATGGCTACACCTTC CSVTTGFYGYTF NA NA TRBJ1-2 TRBV29-1
TGCGCCAGCAGCTTGGGAGGGACACATGGTGGAGACGAGCAGTACTTC CASSLGGTHGGDEQYF few NA TRBJ2-7 TRBV5-1
TGTGCCAGCAGTTTACGACGACAGGGGGGGAACAATCAGCCCCAGCATTTT CASSLRRQGGNNQPQHF NA TRBD1 TRBJ1-5 TRBV28
TGCGCCAGCACCCTGAGCACGATAACCTACAATGAGCAGTTCTTC CASTLSTITYNEQFF NA NA TRBJ2-1 TRBV4-1
TGTGCCAGCGGCCGCCTGGACAGGGCCTCCTACGAGCAGTACTTC CASGRLDRASYEQYF few TRBD1 TRBJ2-7 TRBV6-5
TGTGCCAGCTTCGGGGGGGACTACAATGAGCAGTTCTTC CASFGGDYNEQFF few TRBD2 TRBJ2-1 TRBV14
TGCAGCGTTGAAGAGGGTCTAGCGGGGGGGACCCAAGAGACCCAGTACTTC CSVEEGLAGGTQETQYF few TRBD2 TRBJ2-5 TRBV29-1
TGTGCCAGCAGTGAATTCAGACAGGGTGGGGCGGGGCAGTATTTT CASSEFRQGGAGQYF NA TRBD1 TRBJ2-3 TRBV25-1
TGTGCCACCAGCAGAGATCTAGGACTAGCGGGGTATACCCAGGATACGCAGTATTTT CATSRDLGLAGYTQDTQYF NA TRBD2 TRBJ2-3 TRBV15
TGTGCCAGCAGTTTGGACCGGGGTCAGCCCCAGCATTTT CASSLDRGQPQHF NA NA TRBJ1-5 TRBV27
TGTGCCAGCAGCCCTATTAGCACCGGGGAGCTGTTTTTT CASSPISTGELFF NA NA TRBJ2-2 TRBV5-8
TGTGCCAGCAGCACTGACAGGGGGAGCTCCTACGAGCAGTACTTC CASSTDRGSSYEQYF NA TRBD1 TRBJ2-7 TRBV2
TGTGCCATCAGTGAGTCCGCAGGGGGGTACAATGAGCAGTTCTTC CAISESAGGYNEQFF NA NA TRBJ2-1 TRBV10-3
TGTGCCAGCTCACCAATCCCAGCGGGGGGGCCGAGGGATACGCAGTATTTT CASSPIPAGGPRDTQYF NA TRBD2 TRBJ2-3 TRBV18
TGTGCCAGAAGCCTAGGTAGGACTTCGAACACCGGGGAGCTGTTTTTT CARSLGRTSNTGELFF NA NA TRBJ2-2 TRBV5-3
TGTGCCAGCACCCCAAAGGGACTAGCTCAAGAGACCCAGTACTTC CASTPKGLAQETQYF NA TRBD2 TRBJ2-5 TRBV2
TGTGCCAGCAGTTACTCGGGACAGCGTATCCAAAATGGCTACACCTTC CASSYSGQRIQNGYTF NA TRBD1 TRBJ1-2 TRBV6-5
TGTGCCAGCAGCGGGGGAGGACAGGGTAGAGTCGGGGAGCAGTACTTC CASSGGGQGRVGEQYF once TRBD1 TRBJ2-7 TRBV7-2
TGTGCCAGCAGCGTAGAGGGGACTAGTCTGTTGGGTAATGAGCAGTTCTTC CASSVEGTSLLGNEQFF NA TRBD2 TRBJ2-1 TRBV9
TGTGCCAGCAGTTCGGACAGGGAAAGGGCGAATTCACCCCTCCACTTT CASSSDRERANSPLHF NA TRBD1 TRBJ1-6 TRBV27
TGTGCCATCAGTGATAGGGGCGTAAACACCATATATTTT CAISDRGVNTIYF few NA TRBJ1-3 TRBV10-3
TGTGCCTGGAGTCTTCCCTACGAGCAGTACTTC CAWSLPYEQYF few NA TRBJ2-7 TRBV30
TGTGCCTGGAGTCCCGGACTAGCGGCCAATGAGCAGTTCTTC CAWSPGLAANEQFF NA TRBD2 TRBJ2-1 TRBV30
TGTGCCTGGAGTGTAATGGGGGGAGCCCAAGAGACCCAGTACTTC CAWSVMGGAQETQYF NA NA TRBJ2-5 TRBV30
TGCGCCAGCAGCCCTGCCGGAGGACAGGGGAGCACTGAAGCTTTCTTT CASSPAGGQGSTEAFF NA TRBD1 TRBJ1-1 TRBV9
TGTGCCAGCAACTATTACGGGTCCTACGAGCAGTACTTC CASNYYGSYEQYF NA NA TRBJ2-7 TRBV5-6
TGTGCCTGGAATTCGGGTAGCAATCAGCCCCAGCATTTT CAWNSGSNQPQHF NA NA TRBJ1-5 TRBV30
TGTGCCAGCAGCTTAGCGGGGGGCTCGGGGGGGCCCGATGAGCAGTTCTTC CASSLAGGSGGPDEQFF NA TRBD2 TRBJ2-1 TRBV7-6
TGCGCCAGCAGCTTGGGAGACAGGGAGGCCAACACTGAAGCTTTCTTT CASSLGDREANTEAFF NA TRBD1 TRBJ1-1 TRBV5-1
TGTGCCAGCAACCGCGATCGCACAGATACGCAGTATTTT CASNRDRTDTQYF NA NA TRBJ2-3 TRBV7-2
TGTGCCAGCAGTAACCTAACTAGCACAGATACGCAGTATTTT CASSNLTSTDTQYF NA NA TRBJ2-3 TRBV27
TGTGCCAGCAGCCAAGAACCCTACTCCTATAATTCACCCCTCCACTTT CASSQEPYSYNSPLHF few NA TRBJ1-6 TRBV4-2
TGTGCCAGCAGTGGGATGGTCCTTAAAGGGGGCAGCAATCAGCCCCAGCATTTT CASSGMVLKGGSNQPQHF few TRBD1 TRBJ1-5 TRBV2
TGTGCCAGCTCACCCGCCCAGGGCTCGGGCTATGGCTACACCTTC CASSPAQGSGYGYTF NA NA TRBJ1-2 TRBV18
TGTGCCAGCAGTTTATCGCCAGGGGGGCATGGCTACACCTTC CASSLSPGGHGYTF NA TRBD1 TRBJ1-2 TRBV27
TGTGCCAGCAGTGAGCGGGGGAGCACAGATACGCAGTATTTT CASSERGSTDTQYF medium-sized TRBD2 TRBJ2-3 TRBV6-4
TGTGCCAGCAGCTTGGAACCCAGCTCCTACGAGCAGTACTTC CASSLEPSSYEQYF once NA TRBJ2-7 TRBV5-4
TGTGCCAGCAAACGGACACTCCAGGGGACCCAGTACTTC CASKRTLQGTQYF NA NA TRBJ2-5 TRBV2